This TCR beta chain was recorded in a study of T cells expressing NK-cell markers. TCRdb re-called the 5' RACE reads; every CDR3 protein appears as one record, without DNA. The sample's table shows about 460,000 distinct CDR3 sequences. The CDR3 length is 17 residues. Per germline, CDR1 ENHRY and CDR2 SYGVKD. This TCR was recovered from a woman in her forties or fifties in good health. The chain joins TRBV10-3 to TRBJ2-3; TCRdb's D gene call, TRBD2, goes unchecked for lack of DNA. Source material: blood T cells: a sorted CD56 or NKG2C T cell subset, CD4+ or CD8+ T cells, or bulk PBMC T cells (not recorded which). CDR3 in amino acids: CAIRRAGRRRGTDTQYF.